What follows is one T cell receptor beta chain and its context. Trimming stripped 0 bases from V and 8 bases from J, with 13 bases between. CDR3 length: 14 amino acids. The germline CDR1 and CDR2 sequences are GTSNPN and SVGIG (reference sequence). The protocol was immunoSEQ multiplex PCR, while the TCRdb copy is restricted to in-frame clones and leaves out a portion. The profile shows about 110,000 clones, around 81% of them singletons. This record comes from a study of blood T cell repertoires in COVID-19. Study overall: T cells, B-cell-depleted T cells, or PBMCs provided the cDNA or gDNA that served as material.

The sequencing sample was made of peripheral blood. This sequence originates from a man aged 80 or over with acute or convalescent COVID-19. The rearrangement links TRBV30 to TRBJ1-4; D unclear. The CDR3 coding sequence is TGTGCCTGGAGTGTACGCTCCCTTGAGGAAAAACTGTTTTTT. It codes for CAWSVRSLEEKLFF.